This T cell receptor beta chain originates from a study of chemoradiotherapy in HPV16-positive cancers. Looking at the study overall: Candidate HPV-specific clones and shared TCR motifs came from a couple of HPV16-positive patients.

The study's findings and limits: Candidate HPV-specific clones and E7-related TCR motifs grew in tumor during treatment.

In regard to this clone: The antigen is undetermined.

Sequenced by immunoSEQ multiplex PCR; TCRdb stores in-frame clones only, minus some. The table includes 600 or so clones, about nine tenths detected once. Germline lookup yields CDR1 MNHNY and CDR2 SVGAGI (reference sequence). This CDR3 spans 14 amino acids. The V and J ends lost 6 bases and 0 bases respectively, with 12 bases between them. This sample comprised tumor tissue, obtained from a patient who underwent chemoradiotherapy. The sequence derives from a human donor with HPV-associated anogenital cancer. V usage is TRBV6-6 and J usage is TRBJ2-7; D unclear. The CDR3 sequence is CASRLTRPSYEQYF. The CDR3 DNA reads TGTGCCAGCAGACTGACCCGACCCTCCTACGAGCAGTACTTC.